The rows below give T cell receptor beta chains drawn from one sample of a study of blood T cell repertoires in COVID-19. Using immunoSEQ multiplex PCR, the repertoire was profiled, and TCRdb retains in-frame clones only, with some absent. The table lists about 240,000 clones, approximately 86% of them singletons, with roughly 3% in the top ten. The specimen sequenced was peripheral blood. The receptors were sampled from a woman in her twenties or thirties who had recovered from COVID-19. Both conserved end residues are part of each CDR3. The D gene is left open where the match is weak. The listing skips clone size in some rows; elsewhere it reads once, few, many or a size class.

TRBV5-1	TRBJ1-2	NA	NA	CASSSQEGNGYTF	TGCGCCAGCAGCTCCCAGGAGGGGAATGGCTACACCTTC
TRBV4-1	TRBJ2-7	NA	NA	CASSQGTPAYEQYF	TGCGCCAGCAGCCAAGGAACACCCGCCTACGAGCAGTACTTC
TRBV30	TRBJ1-5	NA	NA	CAWSGGPSQPQHF	TGTGCCTGGAGTGGAGGTCCTAGTCAGCCCCAGCATTTT
TRBV10-3	TRBJ2-5	NA	TRBD2	CAISESAGGPQETQYF	TGTGCCATCAGTGAGTCAGCGGGGGGGCCCCAAGAGACCCAGTACTTC
TRBV10-2	TRBJ2-7	NA	NA	CASSPKGGSYEQYF	TGCGCCAGCAGCCCCAAGGGGGGGTCCTACGAGCAGTACTTC
TRBV10-3	TRBJ2-1	NA	NA	CAISEGPGFRDNEQFF	TGTGCCATCAGTGAGGGTCCAGGCTTCAGGGACAATGAGCAGTTCTTC
TRBV6-5	TRBJ2-3	NA	TRBD2	CASSLGLAVTDTQYF	TGTGCCAGCAGTCTAGGACTAGCGGTCACAGATACGCAGTATTTT
TRBV2	TRBJ2-5	NA	TRBD2	CASSEWASGGSNQETQYF	TGTGCCAGCAGTGAATGGGCTAGCGGGGGGTCGAACCAAGAGACCCAGTACTTC
TRBV6-6	TRBJ1-3	NA	NA	CASSPLDTGGNTIYF	TGTGCCAGCAGTCCCCTGGACACCGGTGGAAACACCATATATTTT
TRBV7-9	TRBJ2-1	NA	TRBD2	CASSSGTSWLNEQFF	TGTGCCAGCAGCTCAGGGACTAGCTGGCTCAATGAGCAGTTCTTC
TRBV5-6	TRBJ2-2	NA	NA	CASSDSGANTGELFF	TGTGCCAGCAGCGATAGCGGCGCGAACACCGGGGAGCTGTTTTTT
TRBV7-8	TRBJ2-3	NA	TRBD1	CASSVTGRDTQYF	TGTGCCAGCAGCGTGACAGGGCGGGATACGCAGTATTTT
TRBV18	TRBJ2-3	NA	TRBD2	CASSPVLAGFGDTQYF	TGTGCCAGCTCACCTGTGCTAGCGGGGTTCGGAGATACGCAGTATTTT
TRBV6-5	TRBJ1-5	NA	TRBD1	CASKTGGNQPQHF	TGTGCCAGCAAGACAGGGGGTAATCAGCCCCAGCATTTT
TRBV2	TRBJ2-7	NA	NA	CASILSGTSSYEQYF	TGTGCCAGCATTCTGTCCGGGACATCTTCCTACGAGCAGTACTTC
TRBV6-2/TRBV6-3	TRBJ2-7	few	TRBD2	CASSYPLGGVFYEQYF	TGTGCCAGCAGTTACCCCTTGGGGGGGGTTTTCTACGAGCAGTACTTC
TRBV5-1	TRBJ2-5	NA	NA	CASSLSGMETQYF	TGCGCCAGCAGCTTGTCAGGGATGGAGACCCAGTACTTC